The clone carrying this T cell receptor (beta chain) has just one count. Its specificity is not known. This specimen comes from a study of human thymus T cells. The ends lost 5 bases at V and 1 base at J; junction bases unmatched: 6. In germline, CDR1 is MDHEN, CDR2 SYDVKM. The CDR3 totals 15 residues. Resections that were taken during corrective heart surgery supplied the thymus tissue. Study-level results: Highly overlapping thymic repertoires among unrelated individuals were reported in related research. Thymic and blood repertoires appeared to display a bias in their usage of V and J genes.

Produced via immunoSEQ multiplex PCR; TCRdb's table is partial and in-frame only. The data hold roughly 130,000 clones, with 90% to 95% observed a single time. Sequencing was done on a sample of thymus tissue. This clonotype was obtained from a boy less than two years old with a congenital heart defect but otherwise immunologically healthy. The chain employs TRBV28 and TRBJ1-2, with 8 bases identical to TRBD1. The CDR3 bases are TGTGCCAGCAGTCTTTCAACAGGGGGTAACTATGGCTACACCTTC. Its protein is CASSLSTGGNYGYTF.